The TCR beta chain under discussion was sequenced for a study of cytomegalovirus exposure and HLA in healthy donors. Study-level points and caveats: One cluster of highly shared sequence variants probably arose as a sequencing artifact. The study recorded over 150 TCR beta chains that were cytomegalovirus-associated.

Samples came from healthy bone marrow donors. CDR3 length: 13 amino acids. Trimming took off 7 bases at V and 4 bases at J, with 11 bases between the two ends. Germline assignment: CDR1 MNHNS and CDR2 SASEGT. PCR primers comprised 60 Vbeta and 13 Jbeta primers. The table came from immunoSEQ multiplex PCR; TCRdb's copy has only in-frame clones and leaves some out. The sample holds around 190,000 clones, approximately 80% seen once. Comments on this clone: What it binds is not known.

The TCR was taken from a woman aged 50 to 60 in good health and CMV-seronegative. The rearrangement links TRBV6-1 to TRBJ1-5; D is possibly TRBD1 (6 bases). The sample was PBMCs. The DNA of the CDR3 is TGTGCCAGCACAGGACAGCTTAATCAGCCCCAGCATTTT. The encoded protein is CASTGQLNQPQHF.